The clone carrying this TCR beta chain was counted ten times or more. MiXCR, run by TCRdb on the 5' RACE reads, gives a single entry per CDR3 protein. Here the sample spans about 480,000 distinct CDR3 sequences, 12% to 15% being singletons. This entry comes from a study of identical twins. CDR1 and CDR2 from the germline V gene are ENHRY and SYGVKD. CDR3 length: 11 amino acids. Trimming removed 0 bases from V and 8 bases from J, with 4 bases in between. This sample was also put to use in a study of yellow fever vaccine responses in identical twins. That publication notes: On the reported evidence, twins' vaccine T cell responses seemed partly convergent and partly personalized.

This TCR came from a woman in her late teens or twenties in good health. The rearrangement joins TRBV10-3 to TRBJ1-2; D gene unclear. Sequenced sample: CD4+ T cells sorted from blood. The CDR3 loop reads CAISESSGYTF. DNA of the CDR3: TGTGCCATCAGTGAGTCTAGCGGCTACACCTTC.